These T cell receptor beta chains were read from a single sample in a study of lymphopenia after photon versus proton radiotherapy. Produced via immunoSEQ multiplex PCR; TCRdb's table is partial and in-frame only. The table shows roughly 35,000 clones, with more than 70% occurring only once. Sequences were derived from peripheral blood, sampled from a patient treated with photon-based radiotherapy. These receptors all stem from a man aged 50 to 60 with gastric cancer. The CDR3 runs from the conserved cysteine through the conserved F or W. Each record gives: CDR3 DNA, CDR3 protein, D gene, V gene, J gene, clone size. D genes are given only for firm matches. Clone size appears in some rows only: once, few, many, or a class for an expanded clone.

TGCGCCAGCAGCGGCGGGGACAGCACAGATACGCAGTATTTT	CASSGGDSTDTQYF	NA	TRBV5-1	TRBJ2-3	NA
TGTGCCACTGCCGGGGCTGGTGTGAATGAGCAGTTCTTC	CATAGAGVNEQFF	NA	TRBV27	TRBJ2-1	medium-sized
TGTGCCAGCAGCGCCGGGACTAGCGGGAGTGAGGAGCAGTTCTTC	CASSAGTSGSEEQFF	TRBD2	TRBV9	TRBJ2-1	NA
TGTGCCAGCAGCCCACCGGGACCTAACAATGAGCAGTTCTTC	CASSPPGPNNEQFF	NA	TRBV14	TRBJ2-1	once
TGTGCCTGGAAAATAGAGGCTAACTATGGCTACACCTTC	CAWKIEANYGYTF	NA	TRBV30	TRBJ1-2	NA
TGTGCCAGCAGTAACGAAGGGACTGCTACGCAGTATTTT	CASSNEGTATQYF	NA	TRBV2	TRBJ2-3	NA
TGCGCCAGCAGTGAGTCTTTACGGGAGCGTGAGTACTTC	CASSESLREREYF	NA	TRBV10-2	TRBJ2-7	NA
TGTGCCAGCAGCTCGGCCTACGAGCAGTACTTC	CASSSAYEQYF	NA	TRBV11-2	TRBJ2-7	NA
TGTGCCAGTAGTACACCACCAGAGGACAAGAATTCACCCCTCCACTTT	CASSTPPEDKNSPLHF	NA	TRBV19	TRBJ1-6	once
TGTGCCAGCAGTTGGCGACATCTCGGAGAACTGTTTTTT	CASSWRHLGELFF	NA	TRBV27	TRBJ1-4	NA
TGTGCCAGCAGCTTTGGGCGGGAGCCTCGCGAGCAGTACTTC	CASSFGREPREQYF	TRBD2	TRBV5-4	TRBJ2-7	few
TGTGCCAGCAGTTTGGAGGGAGGAGGGTCCTACAATGAGCAGTTCTTC	CASSLEGGGSYNEQFF	NA	TRBV6-5	TRBJ2-1	few
TGTGCCAGCAGCAGAATAAACGAAGAGTTCTTC	CASSRINEEFF	NA	TRBV28	TRBJ2-1	NA
TGCGCCAGCAGCCCACTAAGCTCCTACAATGAGCAGTTCTTC	CASSPLSSYNEQFF	NA	TRBV5-1	TRBJ2-1	NA
TGTGCCAGCAGGGCCGGGACAGGGACGGAAAAACTGTTTTTT	CASRAGTGTEKLFF	TRBD1	TRBV28	TRBJ1-4	NA
TGTGCCAGTACCCCTAGCGGGAGGGTGGATACGCAGTATTTT	CASTPSGRVDTQYF	TRBD2	TRBV19	TRBJ2-3	few
TGTGCCAGCAGCCAAGATCTCAGGGGGAATGAGCAGTTCTTC	CASSQDLRGNEQFF	TRBD1	TRBV14	TRBJ2-1	NA
TGTGCCAGTAGTATATCCGGGACAGGGATCTCCTACAATGAGCAGTTCTTC	CASSISGTGISYNEQFF	TRBD1	TRBV19	TRBJ2-1	NA
TGCGCCAGCAGTGCATACTCCTACGAGCAGTTCTTC	CASSAYSYEQFF	NA	TRBV10-2	TRBJ2-1	NA
TGCGCCAGCAGCTTGGAACAGGGGCGGCAGCCCCAGCATTTT	CASSLEQGRQPQHF	TRBD1	TRBV5-1	TRBJ1-5	NA
TGCGCCAGCAGCTCTGCCGGGACGCGTCCCTACAATGAGCAGTTCTTC	CASSSAGTRPYNEQFF	NA	TRBV5-1	TRBJ2-1	NA
TGTGCCAGCTCACCACTAGGGACAGCTAATAGCAATCAGCCCCAGCATTTT	CASSPLGTANSNQPQHF	TRBD1	TRBV18	TRBJ1-5	once
TGTGCCAGCTCACCACCCGCCGGGCTAGCGGAAACCTACGAGCAGTACTTC	CASSPPAGLAETYEQYF	TRBD2	TRBV18	TRBJ2-7	NA
TGTGCCAGCAGCTTGGCAGAGACCCAGTACTTC	CASSLAETQYF	NA	TRBV5-4	TRBJ2-5	NA
TGCAGCGTGGAAGACTGGAGAAAAGAGACCCAGTACTTC	CSVEDWRKETQYF	NA	TRBV29-1	TRBJ2-5	NA
TGTGCCAGCAATAAAGACGGGAACACTGAAGCTTTCTTT	CASNKDGNTEAFF	NA	TRBV6-6	TRBJ1-1	NA
TGTGCCAGCAGCTTAGAGAGGGAAGAGACCCAGTACTTC	CASSLEREETQYF	NA	TRBV7-1	TRBJ2-5	once
TGTGCCAGCAGGGGAGGGGGACTAGCGGTTTACGAGCAGTACTTC	CASRGGGLAVYEQYF	TRBD2	TRBV9	TRBJ2-7	NA
TGTGCCAGCAGTTTAGCAGTAGCGGGAGGGCCCGGGGAGCTGTTTTTT	CASSLAVAGGPGELFF	TRBD2	TRBV27	TRBJ2-2	NA
TGCGCCAGCAGCCAGACTAGCGGGAGCTACAATGAGCAGTTCTTC	CASSQTSGSYNEQFF	TRBD2	TRBV4-1	TRBJ2-1	NA
TGTGCCAGCAGTCCGGGACAGGGGCCCTACGAGCAGTACTTC	CASSPGQGPYEQYF	TRBD1	TRBV28	TRBJ2-7	NA
TGTGCCAGCTCACCGGGGGTCGGCGGGGCGGATTCACCCCTCCACTTT	CASSPGVGGADSPLHF	NA	TRBV18	TRBJ1-6	once
TGTGCCAGCTCACAGGAGGGATACGAGCAGTACTTC	CASSQEGYEQYF	NA	TRBV18	TRBJ2-7	NA
TGTGCCAGCAGCTTGGCCGCCGAGCAGTACTTC	CASSLAAEQYF	NA	TRBV5-4	TRBJ2-7	few
TGCGCCAGCAGCCTTCTGGACAAACCTGAAAAACTGTTTTTT	CASSLLDKPEKLFF	NA	TRBV4-1	TRBJ1-4	NA
TGTGCCTGGAGTGCTTACAGGTATAACCTCTTCGAGCAGTACTTC	CAWSAYRYNLFEQYF	NA	TRBV30	TRBJ2-7	NA
TGTGCCAGCAGTTCCTCTGAGGGTTGGGGGGTTGGGACAGATACGCAGTATTTT	CASSSSEGWGVGTDTQYF	NA	TRBV28	TRBJ2-3	once
TGTGCCAGCAGCCAAGTCGGGCTAGCGGAGCACTCCTACGAGCAGTACTTC	CASSQVGLAEHSYEQYF	TRBD2	TRBV4-2	TRBJ2-7	NA
TGTGCTAGTGGTCCGGACACAGATACGCAGTATTTT	CASGPDTDTQYF	NA	TRBV12-5	TRBJ2-3	NA
TGTGCCAGCAGTTCCTTCCGGGGACAGGGTTTTCAGCCCCAGCATTTT	CASSSFRGQGFQPQHF	TRBD1	TRBV28	TRBJ1-5	NA
TGTGCCAGCACCAAACGGGCAGCCACGAACGAGCAGTACTTC	CASTKRAATNEQYF	NA	TRBV2	TRBJ2-7	few
TGTGCCAGCGGTGATTCTAGGGGCTCCTACGAGCAGTACTTC	CASGDSRGSYEQYF	NA	TRBV6-5	TRBJ2-7	NA
TGTGCCAGCTCGGCCCAAGGGGCGGGAGGAAGAGATACGCAGTATTTT	CASSAQGAGGRDTQYF	TRBD2	TRBV18	TRBJ2-3	NA
TGCAGCGTTGAAGTTAGCGGGAGGGCATGGGATACGCAGTATTTT	CSVEVSGRAWDTQYF	TRBD2	TRBV29-1	TRBJ2-3	NA
TGTGCCAGCAGTTTCCTCCGGGACAGGGTAGGGGAGACCCAGTACTTC	CASSFLRDRVGETQYF	TRBD1	TRBV28	TRBJ2-5	NA
TGTGCCAGCGGACAGGGGGCGGGCGGGGAGCTGTTTTTT	CASGQGAGGELFF	TRBD1	TRBV11-3	TRBJ2-2	NA
TGTGCCAGCAGCCTTCGTAGCGGAACCAGGCCCGGGGAGCTGTTTTTT	CASSLRSGTRPGELFF	NA	TRBV5-4	TRBJ2-2	NA
TGTGCCAGCAGCGCTTTGACAGCAAGCACAGATACGCAGTATTTT	CASSALTASTDTQYF	NA	TRBV9	TRBJ2-3	NA
TGCGCCAGCAGCTACCGGACTGGCCAGGGAACAGATACGCAGTATTTT	CASSYRTGQGTDTQYF	NA	TRBV5-1	TRBJ2-3	NA
TGTGCCAGCAGCTTGCCGGGACAGCAAGAGACCCAGTACTTC	CASSLPGQQETQYF	TRBD1	TRBV7-2	TRBJ2-5	NA
TGTGCCAGCAGTTTAACAGGGGACGGCTACACCTTC	CASSLTGDGYTF	TRBD1	TRBV27	TRBJ1-2	NA
TGCGCCAGCAGCCCCGGTTGGGCTAGCGGGAGGTACGAGCAGTACTTC	CASSPGWASGRYEQYF	TRBD2	TRBV4-3	TRBJ2-7	NA
TGTGCCAGCTCACCACCAGACCTTATTGGACGGGAGACCCCCGGGGAGCTGTTTTTT	CASSPPDLIGRETPGELFF	NA	TRBV18	TRBJ2-2	once
TGTGCCAGCAGCCAGACTAGCGGGTTTCGCACAGATACGCAGTATTTT	CASSQTSGFRTDTQYF	TRBD2	TRBV11-1	TRBJ2-3	NA
TGTGCCAGCAAGAGGACAGGGTTGGACATTCAGTACTTC	CASKRTGLDIQYF	TRBD1	TRBV2	TRBJ2-4	few